The TCR beta chain under discussion was sequenced for a study of neoadjuvant anti-PD-1 for oral cavity cancer. Germline V gene lookup returns CDR1 SGHVS and CDR2 FQNEAQ. This CDR3 spans 15 amino acids. V was cut by 1 base and J by 3 bases, with 13 bases left in between. Study-wide results and limits: Only a few patients per response group were TCR-analyzed; validation needed.

Profiling relied on immunoSEQ multiplex PCR, and the TCRdb table lists in-frame clones only, not all of them. Found here are about 7,600 clones, around 49% of them singletons; the top ten hold 12%. In regard to this clone: What it recognizes is unknown.

The sequence came from a person between 40 and 85 years old with oral cavity squamous cell carcinoma. The starting material was tumor tissue, obtained before nivolumab (anti-PD-1) treatment. The chain uses TRBV7-8 and TRBJ2-7, with a tentative D call TRBD2 (6 bases). Here the CDR3 DNA reads TGTGCCAGCAGCTTAGAGAGGGCGGGGTACTACGAGCAGTACTTC. Translation gives CASSLERAGYYEQYF.